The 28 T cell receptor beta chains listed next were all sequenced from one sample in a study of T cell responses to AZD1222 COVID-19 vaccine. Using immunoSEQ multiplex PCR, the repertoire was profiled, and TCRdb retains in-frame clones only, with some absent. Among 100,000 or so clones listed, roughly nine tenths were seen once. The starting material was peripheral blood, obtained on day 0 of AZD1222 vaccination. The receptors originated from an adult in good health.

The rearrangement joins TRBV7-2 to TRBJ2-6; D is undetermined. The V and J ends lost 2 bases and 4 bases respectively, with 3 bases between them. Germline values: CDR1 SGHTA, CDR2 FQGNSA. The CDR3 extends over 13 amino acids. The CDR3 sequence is CASSLNGANVLTF. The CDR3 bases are TGTGCCAGCAGCTTAAACGGGGCCAACGTCCTGACTTTC.

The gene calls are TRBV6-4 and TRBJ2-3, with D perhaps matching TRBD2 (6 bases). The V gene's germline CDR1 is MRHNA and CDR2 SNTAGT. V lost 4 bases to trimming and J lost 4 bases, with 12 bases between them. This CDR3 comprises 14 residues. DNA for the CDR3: TGTGCCAGCAGTGGTCGCGGGGAGGCAGATACGCAGTATTTT. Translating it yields CASSGRGEADTQYF.

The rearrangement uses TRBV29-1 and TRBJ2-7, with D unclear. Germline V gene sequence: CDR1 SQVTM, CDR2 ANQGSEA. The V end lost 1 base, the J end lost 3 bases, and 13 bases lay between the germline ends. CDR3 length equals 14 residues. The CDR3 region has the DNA TGCAGCGTTGAAGGGGCGTCCCAGGACTACGAGCAGTACTTC. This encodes CSVEGASQDYEQYF.

This CDR3 is CASSSTGSNSPLHF. CDR3 DNA: TGTGCCAGCAGCTCGACAGGCAGTAATTCACCCCTCCACTTT. The J gene is TRBJ1-6, the V gene TRBV7-6; TRBD1 is a possible D gene (6 bases). V shed 4 bases and J shed 6 bases, with 10 bases lying between them. The V gene's germline CDR1 is SGHVS and CDR2 FNYEAQ. There are 14 residues in the CDR3.

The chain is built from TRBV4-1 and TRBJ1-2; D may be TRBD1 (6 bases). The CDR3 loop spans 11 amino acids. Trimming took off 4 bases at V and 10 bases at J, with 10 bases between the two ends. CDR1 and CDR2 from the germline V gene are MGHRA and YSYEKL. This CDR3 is CASSRNRDYTF. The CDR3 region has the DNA TGCGCCAGCAGCCGCAACAGGGACTACACCTTC.

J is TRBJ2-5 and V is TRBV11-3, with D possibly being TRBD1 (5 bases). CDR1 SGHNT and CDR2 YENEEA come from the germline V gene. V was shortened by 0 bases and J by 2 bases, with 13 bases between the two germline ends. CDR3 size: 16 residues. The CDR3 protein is CASSLDGQRPQETQYF. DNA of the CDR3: TGTGCCAGCAGCTTAGATGGACAACGACCACAAGAGACCCAGTACTTC.

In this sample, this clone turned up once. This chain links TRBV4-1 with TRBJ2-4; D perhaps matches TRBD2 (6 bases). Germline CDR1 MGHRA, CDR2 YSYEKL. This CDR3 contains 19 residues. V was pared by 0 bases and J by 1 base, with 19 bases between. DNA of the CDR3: TGCGCCAGCAGCCAAGATGCGGGGACCTCCGATGGGGCCAAAAACATTCAGTACTTC. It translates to CASSQDAGTSDGAKNIQYF.

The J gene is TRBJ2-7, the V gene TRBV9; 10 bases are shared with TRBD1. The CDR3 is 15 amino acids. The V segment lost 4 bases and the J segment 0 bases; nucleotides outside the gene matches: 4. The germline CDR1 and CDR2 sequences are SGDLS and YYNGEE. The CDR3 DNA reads TGTGCCAGCAGCTCAAGGACAGGGGGCTCCTACGAGCAGTACTTC. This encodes CASSSRTGGSYEQYF.

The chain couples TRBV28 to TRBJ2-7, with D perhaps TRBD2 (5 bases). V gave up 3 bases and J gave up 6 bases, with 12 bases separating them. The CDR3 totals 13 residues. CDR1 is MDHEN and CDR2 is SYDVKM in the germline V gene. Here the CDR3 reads CASSLPDGIEQYF. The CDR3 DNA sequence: TGTGCCAGCAGTTTGCCGGACGGGATCGAGCAGTACTTC.

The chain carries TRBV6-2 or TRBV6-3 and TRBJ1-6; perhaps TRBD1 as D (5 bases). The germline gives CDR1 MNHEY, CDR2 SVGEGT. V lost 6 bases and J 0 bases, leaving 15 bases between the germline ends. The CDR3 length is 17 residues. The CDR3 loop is CASSPSLGPSYNSPLHF. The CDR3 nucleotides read TGTGCCAGCAGCCCCTCGCTGGGACCCTCCTATAATTCACCCCTCCACTTT.

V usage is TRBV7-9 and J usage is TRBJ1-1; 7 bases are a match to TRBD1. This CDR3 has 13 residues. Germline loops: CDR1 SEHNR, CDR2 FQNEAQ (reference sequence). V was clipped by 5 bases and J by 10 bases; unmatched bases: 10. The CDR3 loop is CASSQGQAQGAFF. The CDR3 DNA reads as TGTGCCAGCAGCCAAGGACAGGCCCAAGGAGCTTTCTTT.

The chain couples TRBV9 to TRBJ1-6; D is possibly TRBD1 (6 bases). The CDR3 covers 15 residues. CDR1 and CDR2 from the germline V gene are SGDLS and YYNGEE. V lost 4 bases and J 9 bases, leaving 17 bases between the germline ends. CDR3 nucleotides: TGTGCCAGCAGCTCTTCCACAGGGTCGGGTTCACCCCTCCACTTT. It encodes CASSSSTGSGSPLHF.

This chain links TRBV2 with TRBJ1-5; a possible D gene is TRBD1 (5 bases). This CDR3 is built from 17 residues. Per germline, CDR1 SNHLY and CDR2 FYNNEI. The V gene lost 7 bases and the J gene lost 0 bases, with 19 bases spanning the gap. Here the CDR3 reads CASKGLSMGFSNQPQHF. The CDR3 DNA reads TGTGCCAGCAAGGGACTCTCCATGGGGTTTAGCAATCAGCCCCAGCATTTT.

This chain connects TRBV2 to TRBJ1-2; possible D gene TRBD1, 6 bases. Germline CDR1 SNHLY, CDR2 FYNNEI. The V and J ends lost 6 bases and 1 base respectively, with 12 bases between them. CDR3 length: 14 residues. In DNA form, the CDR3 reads TGTGCCAGCAGGATGGGACAAATTAACTATGGCTACACCTTC. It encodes CASRMGQINYGYTF.

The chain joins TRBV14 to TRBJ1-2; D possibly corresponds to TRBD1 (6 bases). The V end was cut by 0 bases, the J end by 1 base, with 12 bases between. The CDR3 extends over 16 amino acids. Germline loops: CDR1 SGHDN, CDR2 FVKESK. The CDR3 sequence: CASSQEEGVINYGYTF. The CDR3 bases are TGTGCCAGCAGCCAAGAAGAGGGGGTAATTAACTATGGCTACACCTTC.

The CDR3 DNA reads as TGTGCCAGCAGCCCGATCCGCGGCTACACCTTC. Translated: CASSPIRGYTF. The genes are TRBV7-8 and TRBJ1-2; D gene uncertain. The V gene's germline CDR1 is SGHVS and CDR2 FQNEAQ. The CDR3 is 11 amino acids. V was pared by 5 bases and J by 8 bases, with 9 bases between.

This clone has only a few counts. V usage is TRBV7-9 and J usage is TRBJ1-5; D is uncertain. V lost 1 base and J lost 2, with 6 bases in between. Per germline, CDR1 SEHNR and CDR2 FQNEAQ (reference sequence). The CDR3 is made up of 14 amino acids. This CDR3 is CASSLEGGNQPQHF. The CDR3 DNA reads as TGTGCCAGCAGCTTAGAGGGCGGCAATCAGCCCCAGCATTTT.

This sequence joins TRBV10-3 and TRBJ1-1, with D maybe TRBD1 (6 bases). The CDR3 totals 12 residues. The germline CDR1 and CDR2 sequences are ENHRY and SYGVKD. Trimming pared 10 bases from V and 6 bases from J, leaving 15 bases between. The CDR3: CATGGGRAEAFF. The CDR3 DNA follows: TGTGCCACAGGAGGGGGTCGTGCTGAAGCTTTCTTT.

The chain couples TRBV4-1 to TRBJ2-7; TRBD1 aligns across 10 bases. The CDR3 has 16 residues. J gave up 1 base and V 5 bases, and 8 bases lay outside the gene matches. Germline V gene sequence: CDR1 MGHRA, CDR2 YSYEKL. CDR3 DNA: TGCGCCAGCAGCTCTCGCCGGGACAGGGGTTCCTACGAGCAGTACTTC. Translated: CASSSRRDRGSYEQYF.

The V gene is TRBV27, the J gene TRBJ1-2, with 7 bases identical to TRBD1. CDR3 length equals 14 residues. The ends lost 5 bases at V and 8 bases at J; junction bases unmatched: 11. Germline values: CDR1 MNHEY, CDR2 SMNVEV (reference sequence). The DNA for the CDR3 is TGTGCCAGCAGTACACATGAAGGGGGCGGAGGCTACACCTTC. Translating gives CASSTHEGGGGYTF.

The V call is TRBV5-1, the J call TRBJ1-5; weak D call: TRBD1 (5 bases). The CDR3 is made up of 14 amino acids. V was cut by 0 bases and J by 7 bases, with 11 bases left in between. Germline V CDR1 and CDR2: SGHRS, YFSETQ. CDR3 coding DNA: TGCGCCAGCAGCTTGGGGGGGTCAGGCCAGCCCCAGCATTTT. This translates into CASSLGGSGQPQHF.

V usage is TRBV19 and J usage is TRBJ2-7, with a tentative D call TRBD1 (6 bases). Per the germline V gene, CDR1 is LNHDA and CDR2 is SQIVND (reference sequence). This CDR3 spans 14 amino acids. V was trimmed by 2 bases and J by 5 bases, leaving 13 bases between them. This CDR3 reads CASSILQGRDEQYF. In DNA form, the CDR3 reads TGTGCCAGTAGTATATTACAGGGTCGGGACGAGCAGTACTTC.

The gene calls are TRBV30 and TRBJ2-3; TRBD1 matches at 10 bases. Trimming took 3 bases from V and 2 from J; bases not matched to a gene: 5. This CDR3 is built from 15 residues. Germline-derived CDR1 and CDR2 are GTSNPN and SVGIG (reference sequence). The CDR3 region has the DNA TGTGCCTGGAGCCCGGGACAGGGGTACACAGATACGCAGTATTTT. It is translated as CAWSPGQGYTDTQYF.

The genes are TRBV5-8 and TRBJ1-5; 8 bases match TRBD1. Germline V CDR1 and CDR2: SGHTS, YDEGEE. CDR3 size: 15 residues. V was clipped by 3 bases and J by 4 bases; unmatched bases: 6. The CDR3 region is CASSYDRGGNQPQHF. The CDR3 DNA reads TGTGCCAGCAGCTACGACAGGGGCGGGAATCAGCCCCAGCATTTT.

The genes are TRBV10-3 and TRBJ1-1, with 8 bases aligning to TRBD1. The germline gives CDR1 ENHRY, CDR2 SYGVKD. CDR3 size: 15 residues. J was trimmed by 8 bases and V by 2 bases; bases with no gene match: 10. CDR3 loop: CAISEPDRGPREAFF. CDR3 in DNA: TGTGCCATCAGTGAGCCAGACAGGGGCCCTCGAGAAGCTTTCTTT.

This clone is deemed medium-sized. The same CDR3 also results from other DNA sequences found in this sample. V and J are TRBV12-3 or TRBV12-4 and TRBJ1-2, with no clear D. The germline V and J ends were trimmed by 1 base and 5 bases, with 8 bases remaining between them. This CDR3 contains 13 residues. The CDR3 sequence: CASSLGGGYGYTF. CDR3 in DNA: TGTGCCAGCAGTTTAGGCGGAGGTTATGGCTACACCTTC.

CDR3 sequence: CAWRYSYEQYF. In DNA, the CDR3 is TGTGCCTGGAGATACAGCTACGAGCAGTACTTC. This sequence joins TRBV30 and TRBJ2-7; no clear D gene. There are 11 residues in the CDR3. V lost 3 bases to trimming and J lost 3 bases, with 6 bases between them. Germline CDR1 GTSNPN, CDR2 SVGIG (reference sequence).

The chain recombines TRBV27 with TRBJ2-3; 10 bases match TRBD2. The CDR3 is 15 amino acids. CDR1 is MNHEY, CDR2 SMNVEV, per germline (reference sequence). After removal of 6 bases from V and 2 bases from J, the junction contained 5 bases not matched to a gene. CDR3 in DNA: TGTGCCAGCAGACATACTAGCGGGGTCACAGATACGCAGTATTTT. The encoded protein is CASRHTSGVTDTQYF.